This TCR beta chain was obtained from a study of T-cell memory formation after mild COVID-19 (dated by TCRdb to the early 2020s). Background for the entire study: Most TCR sequence clusters were specific to one of the two donors. The cohort comprised two young, previously healthy adult volunteers, one female and one male. T-cell clones expanding and contracting after mild COVID-19 in a couple of donors were tracked by longitudinal TCRalpha and TCRbeta repertoire sequencing. The research as a whole found: From day 15 to 85, contracting clones showed balanced CD4/CD8 phenotypes, whereas a second wave of clones that expanded from day 15 to 37 leaned towards CD4+. Whether the second-wave clones peaking on day 37 were SARS-CoV-2 specific was not confirmed. Some responding clones were detected in pre-infection memory, which suggested that pre-existing cross-reactive memory T cells had joined the SARS-CoV-2 response. Contracting CD4+ clones turned up mainly in the CM and EM memory subsets, whereas EMRA was where CD8+ clones were enriched. Only a couple of mild cases were covered by the study, and larger cohorts that include severe cases with pre-infection samples were considered necessary.

The CDR3 runs 15 residues from the cysteine to the phenylalanine. The retained sequence is limited to the CDR3, 45 bases, with the frame set at the first base. V lost 2 bases and J lost 7 bases; the stretch between them is 15 bases long. According to the germline V gene, CDR1 reads SGHTA and CDR2 reads FQGNSA. These reads were obtained on an Illumina NovaSeq 6000. cDNA libraries for TCRalpha and TCRbeta were prepared by 5'RACE using constant-segment primers, with sample barcodes and unique molecular identifiers added. RNA was extracted from every sample with Trizol reagent. The libraries were amplified in two PCR steps, and the second step added a second sample barcode and Illumina TruSeq adapters. Libraries were sequenced on an Illumina NovaSeq with 2 x 150 bp paired-end reads. As for the original processing: With migec v1.2.7, reads were demultiplexed and then collapsed into UMI-guided consensus sequences. With mixcr v2.1.11, UMI consensuses were aligned to TRA and TRB V and J templates and assembled into clonotypes. A clonotype was counted as expanded or contracted only if both edgeR and NoisET called the change significant, with noise models trained on biological replicates. For edgeR calls, the thresholds were a false discovery rate-adjusted p below 0.01 and a log2 fold-change of 1. PCA with hierarchical clustering of max-normalized trajectories of the 1000 most abundant clonotypes was used as exploratory dynamics analysis. Each responding clone was given a CD4 or CD8 phenotype based on the CD4+ and CD8+ repertoires, which had been sequenced separately. TCRdb reanalyzed the raw reads on its own, using fastp at Q25 for trimming and MiXCR for clone calling, and kept in-frame beta chains. Rows merge per CDR3 protein into single entries with the most common DNA and genes. It is TCRdb's table, rather than the study itself, that gives the V and J calls and clone size. This sample comprises fewer than 250,000 distinct CDR3 sequences, roughly a tenth of them detected only once. Roughly 3.2% of the sample comes from the top ten.

Ficoll-Paque density gradient centrifugation was used to isolate PBMCs. This clonotype was counted a few times. Its recognized antigen is unknown. One base away there is no much larger clone; base qualities are not given. The sequence is built from TRBV7-2 and TRBJ1-5, with the identity of the D gene unclear. This TCR was recovered from a man aged 18-30 years who had mild COVID-19 (a few samples of this study predate the infection). The sample titles of this study are shuffled in the database, so cell type and time point are left out; the donor was told from shared clones. Sequencing was carried out using PBMCs or a T cell subset sorted from them (not recorded which). The CDR3 region has the sequence CASSLFGLSGQPQHF. In nucleotides, the sequence is TGTGCCAGCAGCTTATTTGGTCTAAGTGGACAGCCCCAGCATTTT.